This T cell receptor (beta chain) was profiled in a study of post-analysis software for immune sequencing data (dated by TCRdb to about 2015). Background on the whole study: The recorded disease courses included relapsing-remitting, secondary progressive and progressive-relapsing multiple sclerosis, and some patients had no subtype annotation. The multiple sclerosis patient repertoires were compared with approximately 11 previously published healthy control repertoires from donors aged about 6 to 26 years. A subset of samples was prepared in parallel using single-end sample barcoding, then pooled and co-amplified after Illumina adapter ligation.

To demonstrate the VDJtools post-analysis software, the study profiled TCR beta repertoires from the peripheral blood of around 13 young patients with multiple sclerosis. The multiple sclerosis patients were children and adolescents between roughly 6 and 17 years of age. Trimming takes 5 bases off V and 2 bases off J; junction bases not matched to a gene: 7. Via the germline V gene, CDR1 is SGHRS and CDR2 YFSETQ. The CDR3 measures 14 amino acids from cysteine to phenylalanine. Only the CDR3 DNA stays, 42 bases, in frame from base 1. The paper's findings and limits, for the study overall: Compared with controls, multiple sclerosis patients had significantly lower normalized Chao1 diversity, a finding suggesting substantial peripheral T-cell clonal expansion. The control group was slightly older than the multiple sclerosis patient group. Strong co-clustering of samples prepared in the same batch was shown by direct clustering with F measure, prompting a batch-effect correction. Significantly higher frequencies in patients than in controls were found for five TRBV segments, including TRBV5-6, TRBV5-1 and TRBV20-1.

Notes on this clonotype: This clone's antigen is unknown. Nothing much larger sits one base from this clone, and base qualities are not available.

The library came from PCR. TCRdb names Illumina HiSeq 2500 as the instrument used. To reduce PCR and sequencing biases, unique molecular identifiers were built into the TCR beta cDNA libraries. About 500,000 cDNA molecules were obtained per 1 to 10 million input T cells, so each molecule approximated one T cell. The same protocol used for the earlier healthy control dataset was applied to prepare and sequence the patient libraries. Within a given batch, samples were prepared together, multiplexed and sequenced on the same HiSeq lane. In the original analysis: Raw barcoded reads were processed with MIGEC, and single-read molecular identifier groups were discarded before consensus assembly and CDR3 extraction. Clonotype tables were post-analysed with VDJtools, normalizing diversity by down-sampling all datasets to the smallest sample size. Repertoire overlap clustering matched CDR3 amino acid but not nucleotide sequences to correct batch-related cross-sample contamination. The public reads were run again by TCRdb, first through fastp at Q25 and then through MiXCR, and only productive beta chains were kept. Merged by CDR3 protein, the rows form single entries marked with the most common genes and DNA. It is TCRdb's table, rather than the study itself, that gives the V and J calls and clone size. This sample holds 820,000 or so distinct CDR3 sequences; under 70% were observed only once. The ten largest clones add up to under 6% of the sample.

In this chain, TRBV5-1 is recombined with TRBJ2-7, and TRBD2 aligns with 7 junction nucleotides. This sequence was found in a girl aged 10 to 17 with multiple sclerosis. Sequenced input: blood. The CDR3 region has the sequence CASREMGGTYEQYF. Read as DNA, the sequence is TGCGCCAGCAGAGAGATGGGGGGGACCTACGAGCAGTACTTC.